This entry lists 3 T cell receptor beta chains sequenced from one sample in a study of T cell responses to AZD1222 COVID-19 vaccine. Clones were sequenced by immunoSEQ multiplex PCR, and TCRdb holds only the in-frame ones, with some missing. The sample has some 54,000 clones; roughly 90% are singletons. Sample: peripheral blood, taken on day 0 of AZD1222 vaccination. Receptor source: an adult in good health.

The chain carries TRBV7-3 and TRBJ2-1, with 9 bases matching TRBD2. Germline CDR1 SGHTA, CDR2 FQGTGA. This CDR3 has 15 residues. J was trimmed by 4 bases and V by 5 bases; bases with no gene match: 6. As DNA, the CDR3 is TGTGCCAGCAGCCCTGATAGCGGGGGATACAATGAGCAGTTCTTC. Its translation: CASSPDSGGYNEQFF.

This clone was counted once. The chain joins TRBV3-1 (or the pseudogene TRBV3-2) to TRBJ2-2, with TRBD2 matching over 15 bases. This CDR3 has 20 residues. Per the germline V gene, CDR1 is LGHDT and CDR2 is YNNKEL (reference sequence). Trimming removed 3 bases from V and 2 bases from J; junction bases left unmatched: 10. Written as DNA, the CDR3 is TGTGCCAGCAGCCAGGAGGGACTAGCGGGAGGCCCTCCTAACACCGGGGAGCTGTTTTTT. It specifies CASSQEGLAGGPPNTGELFF.

This clone was recorded only once. This rearrangement joins TRBV5-1 to TRBJ2-3, with D possibly being TRBD1 (6 bases). Germline V gene lookup returns CDR1 SGHRS and CDR2 YFSETQ. Trimming removed 0 bases from V and 0 bases from J, with 11 bases in between. CDR3 size: 16 residues. CDR3 region: CASSLGYRESTDTQYF. CDR3 in DNA: TGCGCCAGCAGCTTGGGGTACAGGGAGAGCACAGATACGCAGTATTTT.